Listed here are 11 T cell receptor beta chains from one sample, sequenced in a study of blood T cells in healthy people across ages (dated by TCRdb to about 2015). Library preparation used 5' RACE. TCRdb records Illumina HiSeq 2500 as the sequencer. A second PCR of roughly 7 to 11 cycles was performed with a sample-barcoded 5' primer and a J-beta primer mix. TCRdb ran its own pipeline on the public reads, namely fastp trimming at Q25 and MiXCR clone calling, and kept in-frame beta chains. Duplicate CDR3 protein sequences are folded into a single record with the most common DNA and genes. The sample table holds about 680,000 distinct CDR3 sequences, of which about half were seen once. The ten largest clones represent 30% to 35% of the sample. Specimen: blood. The origin of the receptors is a woman in her sixties or seventies in good health.

This rearrangement joins TRBV9 to TRBJ2-1, with D perhaps TRBD1 (6 bases). The CDR3 consists of 16 residues. With 0 bases removed from V and 6 bases from J, the gap between germline ends came to 16 bases. The V gene's germline CDR1 is SGDLS and CDR2 YYNGEE. CDR3 nucleotide sequence: TGTGCCAGCAGCGTAGCCGGACAGTTAGGCACCAATGAGCAGTTCTTC. This codes for CASSVAGQLGTNEQFF.

The chain combines TRBV7-9 with TRBJ1-1; perhaps TRBD1 as D (6 bases). In germline, CDR1 is SEHNR, CDR2 FQNEAQ (reference sequence). The CDR3 spans 18 residues. Trimming took off 5 bases at V and 0 bases at J, with 22 bases between the two ends. The CDR3 DNA sequence: TGTGCCAGCAGCCCTGTTGGCGTAGGGGGTTATCTGAACACTGAAGCTTTCTTT. Protein: CASSPVGVGGYLNTEAFF.

In this sample, this clonotype turned up a few times. This chain links TRBV7-2 with TRBJ2-1; 7 nucleotides agree with TRBD2. With 3 bases clipped from V and 7 bases from J, the junction kept 6 bases outside the gene matches. The CDR3 has 14 amino acids. CDR1 and CDR2 from the germline V gene are SGHTA and FQGNSA. DNA for the CDR3: TGTGCCAGCAGCTTGCGCGGGAGTTGGAATGAGCAGTTCTTC. It translates to CASSLRGSWNEQFF.

This clonotype has just a few counts. V and J are TRBV7-2 and TRBJ2-7, with D perhaps assigned TRBD1 or TRBD2 (5 bases each). CDR3 length: 14 amino acids. Germline values: CDR1 SGHTA, CDR2 FQGNSA. Trimming removed 5 bases from V and 0 bases from J, with 11 bases in between. The CDR3 DNA reads as TGTGCCAGCAGCCCACGGGGCCTCTCCTACGAGCAGTACTTC. Translated, it gives CASSPRGLSYEQYF.

The chain recombines TRBV20-1 with TRBJ1-5, with D uncertain. The CDR3 runs to 13 residues. Per germline, CDR1 DFQATT and CDR2 SNEGSKA (reference sequence). V lost 3 bases to trimming and J lost 6 bases, with 12 bases between them. The CDR3 DNA reads as TGCAGTGCTAGCCCTCCGGGGATTCAGCCCCAGCATTTT. It codes for CSASPPGIQPQHF.

The chain is built from TRBV29-1 and TRBJ1-2; D is ambiguous. Per the germline V gene, CDR1 is SQVTM and CDR2 is ANQGSEA. Trimming left V 0 bases short and J 6 bases short, with 8 bases between. This CDR3 spans 12 amino acids. The CDR3 coding sequence is TGCAGCGTTGAAGATGTTCGGGATGGCTACACCTTC. As protein: CSVEDVRDGYTF.

The chain joins TRBV29-1 to TRBJ2-7; D is unresolved. CDR1 is SQVTM and CDR2 is ANQGSEA in the germline V gene. Trimming took 6 bases from V and 2 from J, leaving 11 bases between them. The CDR3 spans 12 residues. The CDR3 sequence: CSVPPVAYEQYF. The CDR3 DNA is TGCAGCGTGCCGCCTGTAGCCTACGAGCAGTACTTC.

The rearrangement uses TRBV2 and TRBJ1-4; 7 bases fit TRBD1. The CDR3 is 14 residues long. Germline trimming cut 4 bases from V and 5 bases from J; bases unmatched to any gene: 4. CDR1 and CDR2 (germline): SNHLY, FYNNEI. The CDR3 DNA is TGTGCCAGCAGTGTCCTGACAGGGAATGAAAAACTGTTTTTT. Translating gives CASSVLTGNEKLFF.

CDR3 amino acids: CASRVWTAVNTEAFF. CDR3 in DNA: TGCGCCAGCAGAGTATGGACCGCCGTGAACACTGAAGCTTTCTTT. This chain uses TRBV5-1 with TRBJ1-1, with unresolved D. V lost 5 bases to trimming and J lost 0 bases, with 14 bases between them. The germline V gene has CDR1 SGHRS and CDR2 YFSETQ. The CDR3 is 15 amino acids.

Only a few counts were recorded for this clonotype. The chain links TRBV7-2 to TRBJ2-7; D is undetermined. The CDR3 is 15 residues long. Germline loops: CDR1 SGHTA, CDR2 FQGNSA. V lost 4 bases, J lost 3 bases, and 16 bases lay in between. CDR3 sequence reads: CASSSTQTIRYEQYF. As DNA, the CDR3 is TGTGCCAGCAGCTCCACACAGACGATCCGCTACGAGCAGTACTTC.

The chain joins TRBV27 to TRBJ2-7, with D tentatively TRBD1 (5 bases). V shed 0 bases and J shed 5 bases, with 17 bases lying between them. Germline CDR1 reads MNHEY; CDR2 reads SMNVEV (reference sequence). The CDR3 totals 16 residues. The CDR3 nucleotides are TGTGCCAGCAGTTTATCGGGAAGGCAGGGTGTCCACGAGCAGTACTTC. Translating it yields CASSLSGRQGVHEQYF.